The T cell receptor beta chain under discussion was sequenced for a study of T cells after yellow fever vaccination. This CDR3 contains 14 residues. V lost 3 bases, J lost 8 bases, and 7 bases stayed unmatched. CDR1 and CDR2 (germline): MGHRA, YSYEKL. One entry per CDR3 protein, called by TCRdb with MiXCR from the 5' RACE reads. Of 250,000 to 300,000 distinct CDR3 sequences listed, approximately 8% are singletons. At least ten counts were recorded for this clonotype. The chain employs TRBV4-1 and TRBJ2-3, with 8 bases lining up with TRBD2. The source was CD4+ T cells sorted from PBMCs, collected 5 days after the yellow fever booster vaccination. The sequence was obtained from a man aged 18 to 29 who received the YFV17D yellow fever vaccine. CDR3 sequence (DNA): TGCGCCAGCAGCCACGCGCGGGGGGTTTTTACGCAGTATTTT. Encoded protein: CASSHARGVFTQYF.